Described below is a single T cell receptor beta chain sequence and its context. Its antigen is still unknown. The CDR3 covers 16 residues. V lost 3 bases to trimming and J lost 7 bases; unmatched junction nucleotides: 9. From germline, CDR1 is MNHEY and CDR2 SMNVEV (reference sequence). This sample stems from a study of cytomegalovirus exposure and HLA in healthy donors. Study findings and constraints: A later analysis reportedly found that, within productive TCRs, an Asian-associated ancestry cluster had fewer N-insertions than the mean observed across the roughly 690 donors. A later analysis found most CMV-associated TCR beta chains apparently HLA-restricted.

The PCR contained 60 Vbeta and 13 Jbeta primers. Libraries were prepared by immunoSEQ multiplex PCR; TCRdb keeps only in-frame clonotypes and omits some of them. The listing records some 130,000 clones. J is TRBJ1-4 and V is TRBV27; 9 bases fit TRBD1. The sequencing input was PBMCs. The source is a woman aged 60-75 years in good health and CMV-seronegative. CDR3 protein: CASSLGQGHLGEKLFF. For the CDR3, the DNA is TGTGCCAGCAGTTTGGGACAGGGTCATCTAGGTGAAAAACTGTTTTTT.